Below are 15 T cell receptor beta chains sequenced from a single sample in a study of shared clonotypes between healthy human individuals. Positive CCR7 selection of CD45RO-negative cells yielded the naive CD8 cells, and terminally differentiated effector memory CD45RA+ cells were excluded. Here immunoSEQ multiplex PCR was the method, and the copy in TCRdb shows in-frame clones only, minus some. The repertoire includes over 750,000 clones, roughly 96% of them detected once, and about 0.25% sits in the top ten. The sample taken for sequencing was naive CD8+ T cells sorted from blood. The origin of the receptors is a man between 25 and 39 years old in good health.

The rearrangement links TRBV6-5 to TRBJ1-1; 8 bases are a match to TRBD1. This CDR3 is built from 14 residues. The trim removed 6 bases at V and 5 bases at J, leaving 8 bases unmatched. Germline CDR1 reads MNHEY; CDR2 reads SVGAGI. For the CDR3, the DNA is TGTGCCAGCAGAACATCAGGGGGCGGGACTGAAGCTTTCTTT. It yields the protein CASRTSGGGTEAFF.

In DNA form, the CDR3 reads TGCGCCAGCAGCTTTCCGGGTACTAGCGGGAGACTAATCTCCTACAATGAGCAGTTCTTC. Translated: CASSFPGTSGRLISYNEQFF. The genes are TRBV4-1 and TRBJ2-1; TRBD2 agrees at 11 bases. This CDR3 has 20 amino acids. Looked up from germline, CDR1 is MGHRA and CDR2 is YSYEKL. V was pared by 5 bases and J by 0 bases, with 15 bases of the junction left unmatched.

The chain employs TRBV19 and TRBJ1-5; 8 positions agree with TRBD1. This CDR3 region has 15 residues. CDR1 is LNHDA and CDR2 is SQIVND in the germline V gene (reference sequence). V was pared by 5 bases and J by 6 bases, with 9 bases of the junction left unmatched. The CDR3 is CASSPGQGVVQPQHF. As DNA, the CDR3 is TGTGCCAGTAGTCCCGGACAGGGAGTTGTTCAGCCCCAGCATTTT.

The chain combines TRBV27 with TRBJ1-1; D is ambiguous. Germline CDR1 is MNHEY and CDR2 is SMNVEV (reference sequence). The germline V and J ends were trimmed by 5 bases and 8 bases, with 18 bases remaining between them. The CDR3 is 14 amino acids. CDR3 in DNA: TGTGCCAGCAGTCCTATTACTGGGCAAACGGAAGCTTTCTTT. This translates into CASSPITGQTEAFF.

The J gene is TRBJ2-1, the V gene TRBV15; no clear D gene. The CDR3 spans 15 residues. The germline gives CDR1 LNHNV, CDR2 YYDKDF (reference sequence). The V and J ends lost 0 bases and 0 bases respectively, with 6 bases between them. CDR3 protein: CATSREAGSYNEQFF. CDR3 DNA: TGTGCCACCAGCAGAGAGGCTGGCTCCTACAATGAGCAGTTCTTC.

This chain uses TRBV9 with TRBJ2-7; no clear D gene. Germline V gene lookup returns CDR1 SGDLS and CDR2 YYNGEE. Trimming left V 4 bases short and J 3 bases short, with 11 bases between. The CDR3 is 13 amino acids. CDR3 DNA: TGTGCCAGCAGCTATACGGGTGACTACGAGCAGTACTTC. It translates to CASSYTGDYEQYF.

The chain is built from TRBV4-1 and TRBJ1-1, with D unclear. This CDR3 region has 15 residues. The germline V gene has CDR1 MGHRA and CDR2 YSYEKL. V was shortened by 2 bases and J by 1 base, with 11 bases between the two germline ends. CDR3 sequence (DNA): TGCGCCAGCAGCCAACATCCCGAGGGGAACACTGAAGCTTTCTTT. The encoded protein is CASSQHPEGNTEAFF.

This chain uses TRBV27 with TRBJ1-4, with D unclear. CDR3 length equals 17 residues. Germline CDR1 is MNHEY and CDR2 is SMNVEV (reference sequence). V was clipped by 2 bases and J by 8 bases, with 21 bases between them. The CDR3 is CASSLTPPGPPREKLFF. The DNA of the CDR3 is TGTGCCAGCAGTTTAACCCCACCAGGCCCCCCGAGGGAAAAACTGTTTTTT.

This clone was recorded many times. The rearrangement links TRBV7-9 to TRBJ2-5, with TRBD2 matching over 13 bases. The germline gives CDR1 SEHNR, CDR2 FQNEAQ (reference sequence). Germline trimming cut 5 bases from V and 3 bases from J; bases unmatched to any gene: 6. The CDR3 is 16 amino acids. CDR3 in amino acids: CASSPGLAGEEETQYF. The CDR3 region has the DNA TGTGCCAGCAGCCCCGGACTAGCGGGAGAGGAAGAGACCCAGTACTTC.

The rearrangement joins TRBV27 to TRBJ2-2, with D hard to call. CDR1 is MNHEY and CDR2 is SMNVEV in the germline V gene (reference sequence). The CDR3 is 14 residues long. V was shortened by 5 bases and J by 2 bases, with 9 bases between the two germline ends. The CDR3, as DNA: TGTGCCAGCAGTCCCGACGGAAACACCGGGGAGCTGTTTTTT. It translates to CASSPDGNTGELFF.

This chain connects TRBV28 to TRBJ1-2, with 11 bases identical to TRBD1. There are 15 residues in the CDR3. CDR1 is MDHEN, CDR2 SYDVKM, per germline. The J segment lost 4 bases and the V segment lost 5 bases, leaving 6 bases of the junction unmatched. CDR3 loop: CASSGQGAQGYGYTF. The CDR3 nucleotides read TGTGCCAGCAGTGGACAGGGGGCGCAGGGCTATGGCTACACCTTC.

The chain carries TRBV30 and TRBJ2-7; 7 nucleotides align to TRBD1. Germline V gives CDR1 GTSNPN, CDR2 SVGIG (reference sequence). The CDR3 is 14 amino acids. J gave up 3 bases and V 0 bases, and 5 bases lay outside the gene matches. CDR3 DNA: TGTGCCTGGAGTGTTCGGACAGGCGGCTACGAGCAGTACTTC. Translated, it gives CAWSVRTGGYEQYF.

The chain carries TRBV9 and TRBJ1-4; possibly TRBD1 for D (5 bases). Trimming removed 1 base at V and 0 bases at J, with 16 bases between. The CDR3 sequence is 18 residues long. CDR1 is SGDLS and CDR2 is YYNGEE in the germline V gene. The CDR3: CASSVSREGGTTNEKLFF. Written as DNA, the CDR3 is TGTGCCAGCAGCGTATCCAGGGAGGGTGGGACAACTAATGAAAAACTGTTTTTT.

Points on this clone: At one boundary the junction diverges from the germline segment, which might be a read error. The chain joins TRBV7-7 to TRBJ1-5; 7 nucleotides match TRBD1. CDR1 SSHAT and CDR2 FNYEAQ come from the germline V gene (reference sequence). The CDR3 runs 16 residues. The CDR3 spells CASSLADRDANQPQHF. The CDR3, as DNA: TGTGCTAGCAGCTTAGCCGACAGGGATGCAAATCAGCCCCAGCATTTT. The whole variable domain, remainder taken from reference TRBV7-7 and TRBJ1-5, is GAGVSQSPRYKVTKRGQDVTLRCDPISSHATLYWYQQALGQGPEFLTYFNYEAQPDKSGLPSDRFSAERPEGSISTLTIQRTEQRDSAMYRCASSLADRDANQPQHFGDGTRLSIL.

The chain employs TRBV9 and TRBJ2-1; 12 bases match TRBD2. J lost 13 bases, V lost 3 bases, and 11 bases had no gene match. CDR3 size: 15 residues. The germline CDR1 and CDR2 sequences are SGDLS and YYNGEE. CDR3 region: CASSARPLAGGQQFF. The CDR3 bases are TGTGCCAGCAGCGCCAGACCACTAGCGGGAGGACAACAGTTCTTC.